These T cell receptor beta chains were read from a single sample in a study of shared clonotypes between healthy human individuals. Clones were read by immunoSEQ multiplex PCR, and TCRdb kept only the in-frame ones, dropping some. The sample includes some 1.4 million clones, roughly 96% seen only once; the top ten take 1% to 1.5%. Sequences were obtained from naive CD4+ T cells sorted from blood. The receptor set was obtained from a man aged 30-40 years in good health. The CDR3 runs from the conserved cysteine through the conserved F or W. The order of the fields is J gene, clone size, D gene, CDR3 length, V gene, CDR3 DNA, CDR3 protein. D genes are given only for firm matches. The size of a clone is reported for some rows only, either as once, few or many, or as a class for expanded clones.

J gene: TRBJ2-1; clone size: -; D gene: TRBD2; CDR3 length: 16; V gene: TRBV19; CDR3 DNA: TGTGCCAGTAGTATTAGAGGGACTAGCTTCTACAATGAGCAGTTCTTC; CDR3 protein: CASSIRGTSFYNEQFF
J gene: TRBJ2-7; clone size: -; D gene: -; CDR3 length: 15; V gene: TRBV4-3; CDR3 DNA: TGCGCCAGCAGCCGGCTCCCCGGGCCCTCCTACGAGCAGTACTTC; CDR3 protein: CASSRLPGPSYEQYF
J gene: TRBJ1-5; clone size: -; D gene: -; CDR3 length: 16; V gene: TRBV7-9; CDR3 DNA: TGTGCCAGCAGCTTTGCGTCAGGGAAGAGGGATCAGCCCCAGCATTTT; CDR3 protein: CASSFASGKRDQPQHF
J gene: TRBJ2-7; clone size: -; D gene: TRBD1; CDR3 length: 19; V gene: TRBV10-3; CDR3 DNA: TGTGCCATCAGACCATCCCCGGGACAGGCCTTCCCTAGCTCCTACGAGCAGTACTTC; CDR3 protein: CAIRPSPGQAFPSSYEQYF
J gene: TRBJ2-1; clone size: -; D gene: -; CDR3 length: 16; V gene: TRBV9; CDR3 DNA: TGTGCCAGCAGCGTAGGTATGGGAGGGGGGTCCAATGAGCAGTTCTTC; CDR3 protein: CASSVGMGGGSNEQFF
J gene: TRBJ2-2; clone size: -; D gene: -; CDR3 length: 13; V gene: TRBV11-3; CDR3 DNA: TGTGCCAGCAGCCCCAGCGCGGCAGGGGAGCTGTTTTTT; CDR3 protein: CASSPSAAGELFF
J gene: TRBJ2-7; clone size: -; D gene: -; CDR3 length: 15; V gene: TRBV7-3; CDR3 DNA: TGTGCCAGCAGCTTAATAGGCGACAGCTCCTACGAGCAGTACTTC; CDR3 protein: CASSLIGDSSYEQYF
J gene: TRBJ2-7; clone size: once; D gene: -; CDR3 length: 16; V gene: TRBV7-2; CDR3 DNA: TGTGCCAGCAGCTTAGCCGGGGGACCACCCCACTACGAGCAGTACTTC; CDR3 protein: CASSLAGGPPHYEQYF
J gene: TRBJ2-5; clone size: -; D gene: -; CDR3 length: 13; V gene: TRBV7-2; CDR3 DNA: TGTGCCAGCAGCTTGACGGGCGGGGAGACCCAGTACTTC; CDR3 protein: CASSLTGGETQYF
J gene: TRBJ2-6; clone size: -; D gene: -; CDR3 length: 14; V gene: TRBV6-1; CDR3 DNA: TGTGCCAGCAGCCCCCGATCTGGGGCCAACGTCCTGACTTTC; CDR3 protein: CASSPRSGANVLTF
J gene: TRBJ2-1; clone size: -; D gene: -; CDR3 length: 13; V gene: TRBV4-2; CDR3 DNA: TGTGCCAGCAGCCAAGCCCAATACAATGAGCAGTTCTTC; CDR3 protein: CASSQAQYNEQFF
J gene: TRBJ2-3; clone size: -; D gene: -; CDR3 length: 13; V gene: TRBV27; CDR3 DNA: TGTGCCAGCAGTTTTAGGTCTACAGATACGCAGTATTTT; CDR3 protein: CASSFRSTDTQYF
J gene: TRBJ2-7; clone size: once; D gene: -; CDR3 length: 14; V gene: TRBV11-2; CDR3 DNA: TGTGCCAGCAGCTTAGCACCGGGACGGTTCGTGGAGTACTTC; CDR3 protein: CASSLAPGRFVEYF
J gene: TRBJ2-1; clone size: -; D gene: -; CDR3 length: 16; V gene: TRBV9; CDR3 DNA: TGTGCCAGCAGCGACCTTACAGGGTCTTCCTACAATGAGCAGTTCTTC; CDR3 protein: CASSDLTGSSYNEQFF
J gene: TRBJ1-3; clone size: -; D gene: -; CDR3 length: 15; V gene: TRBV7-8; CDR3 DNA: TGTGCCAGCAGCTTAGTTTCGCTTTCTGGAAACACCATATATTTT; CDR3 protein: CASSLVSLSGNTIYF
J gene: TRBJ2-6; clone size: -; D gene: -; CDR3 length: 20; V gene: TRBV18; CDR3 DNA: TGTGCCAGCTCACCACTAAGCTCAGGGATGCAATACTCTGGGGCCAACGTCCTGACTTTC; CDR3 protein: CASSPLSSGMQYSGANVLTF
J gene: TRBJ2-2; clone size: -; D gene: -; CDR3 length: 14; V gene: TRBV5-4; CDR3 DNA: TGTGCCAGCAGCTTGGAGGCCTCTGGGGGGGAGCTGTTTTTT; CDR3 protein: CASSLEASGGELFF
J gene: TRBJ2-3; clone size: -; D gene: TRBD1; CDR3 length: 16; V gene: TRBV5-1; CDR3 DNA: TGCGCCAGCAGCTTACGTGAGGGGGCTGGGACAGATACGCAGTATTTT; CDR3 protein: CASSLREGAGTDTQYF
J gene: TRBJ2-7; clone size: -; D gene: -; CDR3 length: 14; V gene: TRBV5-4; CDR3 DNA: TGTGCCAGCAGCTTGGGGAGGGCCACCTACGAGCAGTACTTC; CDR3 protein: CASSLGRATYEQYF
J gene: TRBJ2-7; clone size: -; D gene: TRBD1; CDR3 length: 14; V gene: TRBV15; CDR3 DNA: TGTGCCACCAGCCCACGAAGACAGGGCCCCGAGCAGTACTTC; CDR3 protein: CATSPRRQGPEQYF
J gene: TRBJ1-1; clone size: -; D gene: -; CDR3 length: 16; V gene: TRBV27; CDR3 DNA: TGTGCCAGCAGTTTCCTACAGGGTTTCGGGGACACTGAAGCTTTCTTT; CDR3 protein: CASSFLQGFGDTEAFF
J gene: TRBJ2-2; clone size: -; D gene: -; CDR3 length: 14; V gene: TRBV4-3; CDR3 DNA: TGCGCCAGCAGCCCTCCATCGAACACCGGGGAGCTGTTTTTT; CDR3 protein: CASSPPSNTGELFF